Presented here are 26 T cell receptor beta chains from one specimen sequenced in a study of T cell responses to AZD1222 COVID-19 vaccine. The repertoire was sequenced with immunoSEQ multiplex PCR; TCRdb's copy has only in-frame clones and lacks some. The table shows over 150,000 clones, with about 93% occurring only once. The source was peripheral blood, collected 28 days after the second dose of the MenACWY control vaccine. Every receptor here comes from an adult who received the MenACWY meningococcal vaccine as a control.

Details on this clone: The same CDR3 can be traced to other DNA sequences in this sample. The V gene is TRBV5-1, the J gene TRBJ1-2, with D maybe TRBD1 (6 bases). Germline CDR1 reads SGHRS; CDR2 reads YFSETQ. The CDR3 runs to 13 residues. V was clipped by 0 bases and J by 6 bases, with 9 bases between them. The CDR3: CASSLEGVDGYTF. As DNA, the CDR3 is TGCGCCAGCAGCTTGGAGGGGGTTGATGGCTACACCTTC.

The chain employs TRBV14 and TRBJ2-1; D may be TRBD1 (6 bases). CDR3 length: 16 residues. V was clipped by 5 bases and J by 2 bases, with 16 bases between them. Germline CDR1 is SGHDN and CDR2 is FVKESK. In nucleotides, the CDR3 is TGTGCCAGCAGCTACCTCGGCAGGGGCCCCTACAATGAGCAGTTCTTC. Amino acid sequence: CASSYLGRGPYNEQFF.

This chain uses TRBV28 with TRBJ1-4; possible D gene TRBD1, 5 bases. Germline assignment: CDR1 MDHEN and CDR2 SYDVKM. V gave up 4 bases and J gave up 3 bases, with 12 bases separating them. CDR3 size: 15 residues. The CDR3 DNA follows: TGTGCCAGCAGTTACCCAGGGTTAGCTAATGAAAAACTGTTTTTT. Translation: CASSYPGLANEKLFF.

The CDR3 DNA sequence: TGTGCCAGCAGCCAAGCCTGGGGACAGGGCTACGAGCAGTACTTC. This sequence encodes CASSQAWGQGYEQYF. The V call is TRBV3-1 (or the pseudogene TRBV3-2), the J call TRBJ2-7; 9 nucleotides line up with TRBD1. Germline V gene lookup returns CDR1 LGHDT and CDR2 YNNKEL (reference sequence). The CDR3 has 15 residues. The ends lost 1 base at V and 3 bases at J; junction bases unmatched: 4.

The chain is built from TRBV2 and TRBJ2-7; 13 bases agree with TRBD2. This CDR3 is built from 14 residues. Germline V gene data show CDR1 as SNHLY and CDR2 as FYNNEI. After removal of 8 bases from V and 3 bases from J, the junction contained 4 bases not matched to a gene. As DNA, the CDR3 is TGTGCCAGCCAAACTAGCGGGGGGGTCTACGAGCAGTACTTC. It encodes CASQTSGGVYEQYF. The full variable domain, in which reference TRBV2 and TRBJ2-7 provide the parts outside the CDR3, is EPEVTQTPSHQVTQMGQEVILRCVPISNHLYFYWYRQILGQKVEFLVSFYNNEISEKSEIFDDQFSVERPDGSNFTLKIRSTKLEDSAMYFCASQTSGGVYEQYFGPGTRLTVT.

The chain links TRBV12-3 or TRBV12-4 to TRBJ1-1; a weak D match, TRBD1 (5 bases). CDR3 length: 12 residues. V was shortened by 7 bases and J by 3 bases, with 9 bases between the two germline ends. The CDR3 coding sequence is TGTGCCAGCAACGGACACCACACTGAAGCTTTCTTT. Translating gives CASNGHHTEAFF.

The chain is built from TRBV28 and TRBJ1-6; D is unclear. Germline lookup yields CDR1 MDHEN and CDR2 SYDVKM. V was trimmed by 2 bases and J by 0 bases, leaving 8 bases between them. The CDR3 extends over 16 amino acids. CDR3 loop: CASSLGLSSYNSPLHF. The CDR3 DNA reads TGTGCCAGCAGTTTAGGCCTGAGCTCCTATAATTCACCCCTCCACTTT.

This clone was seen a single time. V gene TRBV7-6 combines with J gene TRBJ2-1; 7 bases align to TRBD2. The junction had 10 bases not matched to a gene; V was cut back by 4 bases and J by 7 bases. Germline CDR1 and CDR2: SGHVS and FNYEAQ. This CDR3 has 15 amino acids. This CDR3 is CASSSERLAWNEQFF. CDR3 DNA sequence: TGTGCCAGCAGCTCGGAGAGACTAGCCTGGAATGAGCAGTTCTTC.

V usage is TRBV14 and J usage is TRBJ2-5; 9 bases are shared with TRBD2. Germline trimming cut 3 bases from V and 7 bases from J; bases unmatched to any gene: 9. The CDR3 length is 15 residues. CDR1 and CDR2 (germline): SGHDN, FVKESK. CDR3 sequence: CASSHPGKAGGTQYF. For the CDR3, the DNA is TGTGCCAGCAGCCATCCCGGTAAAGCGGGGGGGACCCAGTACTTC.

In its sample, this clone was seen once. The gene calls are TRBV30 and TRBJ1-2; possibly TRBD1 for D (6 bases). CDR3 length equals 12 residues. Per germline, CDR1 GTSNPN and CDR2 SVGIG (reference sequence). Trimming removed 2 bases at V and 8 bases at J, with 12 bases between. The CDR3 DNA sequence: TGTGCCTGGAGTAGGGACATCCGAGGCTACACCTTC. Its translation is CAWSRDIRGYTF.

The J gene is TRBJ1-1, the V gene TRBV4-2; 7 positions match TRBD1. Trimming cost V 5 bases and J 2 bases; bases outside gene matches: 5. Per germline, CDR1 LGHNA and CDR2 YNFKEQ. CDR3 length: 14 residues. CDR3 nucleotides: TGTGCCAGCAGCTCGCGACAGGGAAACACTGAAGCTTTCTTT. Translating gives CASSSRQGNTEAFF.

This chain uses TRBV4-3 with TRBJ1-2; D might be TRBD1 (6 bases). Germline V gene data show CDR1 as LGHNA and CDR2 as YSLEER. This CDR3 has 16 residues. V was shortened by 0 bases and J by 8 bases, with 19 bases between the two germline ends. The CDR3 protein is CASSQDLGTPPRGYTF. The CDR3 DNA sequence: TGCGCCAGCAGCCAAGATCTAGGGACACCACCGCGGGGCTACACCTTC.

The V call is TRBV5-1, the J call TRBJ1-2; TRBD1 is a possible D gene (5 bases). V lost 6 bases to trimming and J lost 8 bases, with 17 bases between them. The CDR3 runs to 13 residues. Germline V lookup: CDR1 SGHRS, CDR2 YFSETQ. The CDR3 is CASTVRAGLGYTF. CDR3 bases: TGCGCCAGCACCGTGCGCGCAGGGCTCGGCTACACCTTC.

The CDR3 coding sequence is TGTGCCAGCAGCCCAATCCGGGGCACAGATACGCAGTATTTT. It yields the protein CASSPIRGTDTQYF. The chain couples TRBV7-6 to TRBJ2-3; no clear D. The CDR3 runs to 14 residues. The V end was cut by 5 bases, the J end by 1 base, with 10 bases between. Looked up from germline, CDR1 is SGHVS and CDR2 is FNYEAQ.

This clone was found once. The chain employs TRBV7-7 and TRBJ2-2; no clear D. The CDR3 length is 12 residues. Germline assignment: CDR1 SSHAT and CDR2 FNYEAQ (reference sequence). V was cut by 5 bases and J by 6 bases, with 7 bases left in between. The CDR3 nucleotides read TGTGCCAGCAGCCCACAGTCCGGGGAGCTGTTTTTT. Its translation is CASSPQSGELFF.

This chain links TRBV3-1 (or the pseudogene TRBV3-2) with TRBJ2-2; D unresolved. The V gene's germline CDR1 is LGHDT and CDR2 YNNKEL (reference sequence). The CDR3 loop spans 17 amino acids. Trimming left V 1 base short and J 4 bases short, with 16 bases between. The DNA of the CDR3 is TGTGCCAGCAGCCAAGTTACGGGCAGCTCCTTCACCGGGGAGCTGTTTTTT. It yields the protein CASSQVTGSSFTGELFF.

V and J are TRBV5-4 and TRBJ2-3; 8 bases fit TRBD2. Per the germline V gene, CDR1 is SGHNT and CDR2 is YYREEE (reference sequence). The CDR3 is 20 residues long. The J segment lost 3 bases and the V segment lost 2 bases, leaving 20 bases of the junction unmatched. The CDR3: CASSLGLRSSGPTETDTQYF. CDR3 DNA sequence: TGTGCCAGCAGCTTAGGTTTGAGGTCTAGCGGGCCGACGGAAACAGATACGCAGTATTTT.

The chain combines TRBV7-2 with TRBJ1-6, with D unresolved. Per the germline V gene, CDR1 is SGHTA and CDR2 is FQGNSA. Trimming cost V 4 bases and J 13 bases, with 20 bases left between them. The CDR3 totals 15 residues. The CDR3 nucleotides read TGTGCCAGCAGCTCGGGCGACGGGGTTTGGAGGCCCCTCCACTTT. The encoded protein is CASSSGDGVWRPLHF.

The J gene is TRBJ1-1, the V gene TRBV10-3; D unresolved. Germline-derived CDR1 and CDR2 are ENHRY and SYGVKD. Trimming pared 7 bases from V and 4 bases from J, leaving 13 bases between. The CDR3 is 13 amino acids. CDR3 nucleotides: TGTGCCATCACCTGGTCGGAGGCCACTGAAGCTTTCTTT. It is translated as CAITWSEATEAFF.

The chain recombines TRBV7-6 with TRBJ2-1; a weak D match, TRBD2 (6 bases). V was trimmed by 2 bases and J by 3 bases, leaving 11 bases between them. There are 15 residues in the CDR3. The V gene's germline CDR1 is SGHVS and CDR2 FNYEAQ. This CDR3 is CASSLTPGGYNEQFF. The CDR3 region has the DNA TGTGCCAGCAGCTTAACCCCCGGGGGCTACAATGAGCAGTTCTTC.

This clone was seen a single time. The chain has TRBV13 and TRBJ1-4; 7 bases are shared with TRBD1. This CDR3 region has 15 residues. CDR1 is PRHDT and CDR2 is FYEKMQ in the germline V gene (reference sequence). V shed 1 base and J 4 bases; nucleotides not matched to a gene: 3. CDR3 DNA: TGTGCCAGCAGCTTAGCAGGGGGGATTAATGAAAAACTGTTTTTT. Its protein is CASSLAGGINEKLFF.

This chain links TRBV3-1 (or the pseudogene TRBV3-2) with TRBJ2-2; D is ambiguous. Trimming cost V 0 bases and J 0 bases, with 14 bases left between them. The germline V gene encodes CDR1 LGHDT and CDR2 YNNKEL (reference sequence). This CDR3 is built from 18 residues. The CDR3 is CASSQDPQIFANTGELFF. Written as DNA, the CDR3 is TGTGCCAGCAGCCAAGATCCGCAGATCTTCGCGAACACCGGGGAGCTGTTTTTT.

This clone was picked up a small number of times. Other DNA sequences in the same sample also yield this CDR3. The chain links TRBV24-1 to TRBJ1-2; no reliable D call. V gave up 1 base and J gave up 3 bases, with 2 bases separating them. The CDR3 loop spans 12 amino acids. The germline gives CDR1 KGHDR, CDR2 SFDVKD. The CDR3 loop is CATSDLDYGYTF. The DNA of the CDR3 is TGTGCCACCAGTGATTTAGACTATGGCTACACCTTC.

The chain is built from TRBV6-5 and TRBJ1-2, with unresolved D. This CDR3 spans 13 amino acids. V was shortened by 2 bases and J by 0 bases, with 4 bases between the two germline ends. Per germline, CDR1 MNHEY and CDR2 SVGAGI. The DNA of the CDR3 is TGTGCCAGCAGTTACCTCCCTAACTATGGCTACACCTTC. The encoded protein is CASSYLPNYGYTF.

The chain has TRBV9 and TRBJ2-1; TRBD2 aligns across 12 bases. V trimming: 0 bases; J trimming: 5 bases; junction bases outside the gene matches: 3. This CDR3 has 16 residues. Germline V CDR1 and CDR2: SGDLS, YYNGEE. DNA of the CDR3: TGTGCCAGCAGCGTAGCCACTAGCGGGGGGCACAATGAGCAGTTCTTC. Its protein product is CASSVATSGGHNEQFF.

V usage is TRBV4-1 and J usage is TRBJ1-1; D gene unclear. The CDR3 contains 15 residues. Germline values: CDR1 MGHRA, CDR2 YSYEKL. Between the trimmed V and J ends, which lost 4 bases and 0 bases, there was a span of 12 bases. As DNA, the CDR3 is TGCGCCAGCAGCCCCGAAGGGCTTTTGAACACTGAAGCTTTCTTT. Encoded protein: CASSPEGLLNTEAFF.